This is a list of T cell receptor beta chains from one sample in a study of cytomegalovirus exposure and HLA in healthy donors. The assay was immunoSEQ multiplex PCR, and TCRdb's table has in-frame clones only and misses some. The table lists more than 85,000 clones, nearly 85% of them singletons. Material for sequencing was PBMCs. The receptors here all came from a man between 18 and 35 years old in good health and CMV-seronegative. Both conserved end residues are part of each CDR3. Fields, in order: D gene, V gene, clone size, J gene, CDR3 DNA, CDR3 protein. A D gene is named only where the DNA matches it firmly. Rows give clone size only sometimes, using once, few, many, or a class for an expanded clone.

NA,TRBV7-9,NA,TRBJ2-5,TGTGCCAGCAGCTTATGGGACTTCCAAGAGACCCAGTACTTC,CASSLWDFQETQYF
NA,TRBV19,NA,TRBJ2-5,TGTGCCAGTAGCCACCCTCCGGGACAAACCTCTAAGACCCAGTACTTC,CASSHPPGQTSKTQYF
NA,TRBV4-3,NA,TRBJ2-3,TGCGCCAGCAGCCGAGGGCAGATCACAGATACGCAGTATTTT,CASSRGQITDTQYF
TRBD1,TRBV5-1,NA,TRBJ1-1,TGCGCCAGCAGCTTGGCCTGGACAGGGGGTAGCATGAACACTGAAGCTTTCTTT,CASSLAWTGGSMNTEAFF
TRBD2,TRBV7-6,NA,TRBJ2-6,TGTGCCAGCAGCTTAGTGGTTAGCGGGAGAGGCGGGGCCAACGTCCTGACTTTC,CASSLVVSGRGGANVLTF
NA,TRBV5-6,NA,TRBJ2-7,TGTGCCAGCGGGAGGCTCAACGAGCAGTACTTC,CASGRLNEQYF
TRBD1,TRBV5-6,few,TRBJ1-1,TGTGCCAGCAGCTTGCGGGACAGGAAGAACACTGAAGCTTTCTTT,CASSLRDRKNTEAFF
NA,TRBV7-2,NA,TRBJ1-1,TGTGCCAGCAGCCGCGACAGAATGAACACTGAAGCTTTCTTT,CASSRDRMNTEAFF
NA,TRBV6-5,few,TRBJ2-7,TGTGCCAGCAGCCTACAAGGAGAGGGCTACGAGCAGTACTTC,CASSLQGEGYEQYF
NA,TRBV28,NA,TRBJ1-1,TGTGCCAGCAGTTTCCTGGGGGGGATCATGAACACTGAAGCTTTCTTT,CASSFLGGIMNTEAFF
TRBD1,TRBV19,NA,TRBJ2-3,TGTGCCAGTAGTATAGCGGCAGGGGGCGGCCCAGATACGCAGTATTTT,CASSIAAGGGPDTQYF
NA,TRBV6-5,once,TRBJ1-5,TGTGCCAGCAGACCCCCCGGCGGGGTAAGCCAGCCCCAGCATTTT,CASRPPGGVSQPQHF
NA,TRBV21-1,NA,TRBJ2-2,TGTGCCAGCGCGTTCGGACAGGGATACACCGGGGAGCTGTTTTTT,CASAFGQGYTGELFF
NA,TRBV27,NA,TRBJ1-3,TGTGCCAGCAGTTTAACCGCGGGTGTGGGAAACACCATATATTTT,CASSLTAGVGNTIYF
NA,TRBV5-4,NA,TRBJ1-4,TGTGCCAGCAGCTTGGTCCCGGGAAATGAAAAACTGTTTTTT,CASSLVPGNEKLFF
TRBD1,TRBV4-3,NA,TRBJ1-2,TGCGCCAGCAGCCAAGACCGGACAGGGGTCGGCTACACCTTC,CASSQDRTGVGYTF
TRBD2,TRBV7-9,NA,TRBJ2-7,TGTGCCAGCAGCTTACCAGTGGGGTGGAGCGGGAACTCGTACGAGCAGTACTTC,CASSLPVGWSGNSYEQYF
NA,TRBV7-9,NA,TRBJ2-3,TGTGCCAGCAGCTTAGATCTTCTCACAGATACGCAGTATTTT,CASSLDLLTDTQYF
NA,TRBV7-9,NA,TRBJ2-7,TGTGCCAGCAGCTACCGGGAGTTGGGCGAGCAGTACTTC,CASSYRELGEQYF
NA,TRBV5-8,NA,TRBJ1-1,TGCGCCAGCAGCCCGGACGGGGTGAACACTGAAGCTTTCTTT,CASSPDGVNTEAFF
TRBD1,TRBV6-1,NA,TRBJ2-7,TGTGCCAGCAGTAAGACAGGGGTTGCCTACGAGCAGTACTTC,CASSKTGVAYEQYF
TRBD1,TRBV6-1,NA,TRBJ1-2,TGTGCCAGCAGAGTTGGACAGGGGGCTAACTATGGCTACACCTTC,CASRVGQGANYGYTF
TRBD2,TRBV14,NA,TRBJ2-7,TGTGCCAGCAGCCAAACTAGCGCCGAGCAGTACTTC,CASSQTSAEQYF
NA,TRBV7-2,NA,TRBJ2-6,TGTGCCAGCAGCTTATCCTTGTCTGGGGCCAACGTCCTGACTTTC,CASSLSLSGANVLTF
TRBD1,TRBV7-8,NA,TRBJ2-7,TGTGCCAGCAGCTTAGGGACAGGGAACTACGAGCAGTACTTC,CASSLGTGNYEQYF
NA,TRBV7-6,NA,TRBJ2-7,TGTGCCAGCAGCTTAGCAACAGTACGCTACGAGCAGTACTTC,CASSLATVRYEQYF
TRBD1,TRBV19,NA,TRBJ2-7,TGTGCCAGTAGTATGGACAGGTCCTACGAGCAGTACTTC,CASSMDRSYEQYF